Listed below are T cell receptor beta chains from one sample, sequenced in a study of blood T cells in healthy people across ages. One entry per CDR3 protein, called by TCRdb with MiXCR from the 5' RACE reads. The sample consists of roughly 1.5 million distinct CDR3 sequences, 35% to 45% of them appearing once. Sample: blood. All receptors come from a young woman in good health. The CDR3 runs from the conserved cysteine through the conserved F or W.

v_call cdr3_aa
TRBV3-1 CASNQDSYNEQYF
TRBV7-9 CASSLYPGGHNEQYF
TRBV6-1 CASSAWRGPLSSAYEQYF
TRBV12-3/TRBV12-4 CASRFDPWETQYF
TRBV7-9 CASSPNSGVAGEQFF
TRBV4-3 CASRTSLTGGGYGYTF
TRBV6-6 CASSYSDLDLQFF
TRBV27 CASRRQGAYEQYF
TRBV25-1 CASSESELETQYF
TRBV6-1 CASSEVGRNTIYF
TRBV6-6 CASSYSLADQETQYF
TRBV2 CASSGNGNGQFF
TRBV6-2/TRBV6-3 CASRPRGQVGQPQHF
TRBV6-2/TRBV6-3 CASRPAGQGSNQPQHF
TRBV20-1 CSARRGGLQDTQYF
TRBV11-2 CASRDKYGYTF
TRBV4-1 CASSRTGTGGEQFF
TRBV7-9 CASSLGTTNIQYF
TRBV12-3/TRBV12-4 CASSPPGLADITDTQYF
TRBV20-1 CSAREPGELSLDGYTF
TRBV30 CAWSLYSRRDRANYGYTF
TRBV14 CASSRAGGNTQYF
TRBV20-1 CSARGRQGRNYGYTF
TRBV2 CASRVVGTEAFF
TRBV9 CASSVGRIPEQFF
TRBV24-1 CAASEARQGADTQYF
TRBV12-3/TRBV12-4 CASSSPAGWTEAFF
TRBV6-6 CASSYIGGRTDTQYF
TRBV11-2 CAISLARREAFF
TRBV11-2 CASSLTSGVPRTDTQYF
TRBV12-3/TRBV12-4 CASSGTSRVEQFF
TRBV6-2/TRBV6-3 CASSPLGTQKNTDTQYF
TRBV4-2 CASSQGTSGGRTQYF
TRBV27 CASSLPPPETDTQYF
TRBV4-3 CASSQDPGTVTYEQYF
TRBV5-1 CASSLGAGYTQYF
TRBV6-1 CASRSGGAIDTQYF
TRBV29-1 CSVAGIAKNIQYF
TRBV29-1 CSVGRGGLVYEQYF
TRBV6-5 CASSYGRGMYEQYF
TRBV15 CATSRKNPTDTQYF
TRBV20-1 CSAPPGGSGDSDTQYF
TRBV12-3/TRBV12-4 CASGPGRRREKLFF
TRBV11-2 CASGLTSGASSYNEQFF
TRBV20-1 CSARRGGPHQETQYF
TRBV4-1 CASSQVVAFNEQYF
TRBV18 CASSPGQGNLYEQYF
TRBV14 CASSFHPASFEQYF
TRBV4-1 CASSQGPLEAQYF
TRBV29-1 CSVWTGRSYEQYF
TRBV4-2 CASSQDPAGVYMQYF
TRBV27 CASSRAGGSGELFF
TRBV10-3 CAISVQGQGYEQYF
TRBV6-5 CASNKQGAPAAFF
TRBV6-5 CASSSLPGDLRETQYF
TRBV7-3 CASSLMGVRYNEQYF
TRBV14 CASSQVPNTGTGFGYTF
TRBV12-3/TRBV12-4 CASSLRETQPQHF
TRBV9 CASSVDGRAYNEQFF